This entry lists 30 T cell receptor beta chains sequenced from one sample in a study of OX40 agonist ivuxolimab in advanced cancers. Profiled with immunoSEQ multiplex PCR; TCRdb holds only in-frame clones, not every one. The sample records about 60,000 clones, 80% to 90% being singletons. The sequencing here drew on CD4+ or CD8+ T cells sorted from blood, taken in a trial of the OX40 agonist ivuxolimab. Every receptor here comes from an adult with an advanced solid tumor such as melanoma, head and neck, liver or kidney cancer.

This chain connects TRBV6-1 to TRBJ2-5; 10 bases line up with TRBD2. CDR1 MNHNS and CDR2 SASEGT come from the germline V gene. The CDR3 covers 14 residues. Trimming took 5 bases from V and 4 from J; bases not matched to a gene: 4. CDR3 residues: CASSSGRATETQYF. In DNA, the CDR3 is TGTGCCAGCAGTAGCGGGAGGGCCACAGAGACCCAGTACTTC.

The V gene is TRBV25-1, the J gene TRBJ2-5, with 10 bases fitting TRBD2. CDR3 length equals 15 residues. Per germline, CDR1 MGHDK and CDR2 SYGVNS. With V trimmed by 5 bases and J by 5 bases, 8 bases remained unmatched. The CDR3 is CASSSSGRAPETQYF. The CDR3 nucleotides are TGTGCCAGCAGTTCAAGCGGGAGGGCCCCGGAGACCCAGTACTTC. The full variable domain, rest sourced from reference TRBV25-1 and TRBJ2-5, is EADIYQTPRYLVIGTGKKITLECSQTMGHDKMYWYQQDPGMELHLIHYSYGVNSTEKGDLSSESTVSRIRTEHFPLTLESARPSHTSQYLCASSSSGRAPETQYFGPGTRLLVL.

V and J are TRBV7-9 and TRBJ2-7; TRBD2 agrees at 11 bases. The V and J ends lost 2 bases and 3 bases, in that order; junction bases with no gene match: 3. Germline assignment: CDR1 SEHNR and CDR2 FQNEAQ (reference sequence). This CDR3 region has 15 residues. CDR3 in amino acids: CASSLTSGSIYEQYF. CDR3 in DNA: TGTGCCAGCAGCTTAACTAGCGGGAGTATCTACGAGCAGTACTTC.

The J gene is TRBJ1-4, the V gene TRBV6-5; TRBD1 is a possible D gene (6 bases). Trimming took off 2 bases at V and 6 bases at J, with 10 bases between the two ends. The CDR3 totals 14 residues. CDR1 MNHEY and CDR2 SVGAGI come from the germline V gene. CDR3 region: CASSYRGGYEKLFF. Written as DNA, the CDR3 is TGTGCCAGCAGTTACAGGGGGGGGTATGAAAAACTGTTTTTT.

The J gene is TRBJ2-7, the V gene TRBV19, with D hard to call. Trimming left V 4 bases short and J 5 bases short, with 6 bases between. This CDR3 has 11 residues. Germline CDR1 LNHDA, CDR2 SQIVND (reference sequence). In nucleotides, the CDR3 is TGTGCCAGTAGTAACGAAAACGAGCAGTACTTC. This translates into CASSNENEQYF.

In this sample, this clone turned up once. V is TRBV5-1 and J is TRBJ1-1; D unresolved. Germline V gene lookup returns CDR1 SGHRS and CDR2 YFSETQ. The CDR3 is 14 residues long. The V gene lost 3 bases and the J gene lost 0 bases, with 9 bases spanning the gap. Here the CDR3 reads CASSYTQMNTEAFF. The CDR3 nucleotides are TGCGCCAGCAGCTATACACAAATGAACACTGAAGCTTTCTTT.

The chain links TRBV5-1 to TRBJ1-2; TRBD1 agrees at 9 bases. Per the germline V gene, CDR1 is SGHRS and CDR2 is YFSETQ. The junction had 4 bases not matched to a gene; V was cut back by 5 bases and J by 5 bases. CDR3 length: 13 amino acids. CDR3 DNA sequence: TGCGCCAGCAGACGGGACAGGGAATATGGCTACACCTTC. Its protein product is CASRRDREYGYTF.

The chain has TRBV4-3 and TRBJ2-2, with D possibly TRBD2 on 6 matching bases. Germline-derived CDR1 and CDR2 are LGHNA and YSLEER. The V end lost 0 bases, the J end lost 4 bases, and 9 bases lay between the germline ends. This CDR3 is built from 15 residues. CDR3: CASSQEGGRTGELFF. DNA of the CDR3: TGCGCCAGCAGCCAAGAGGGGGGACGCACCGGGGAGCTGTTTTTT.

The V gene is TRBV28, the J gene TRBJ1-5, with TRBD1 as a possible D gene (5 bases). This CDR3 has 17 residues. CDR1 and CDR2 from the germline V gene are MDHEN and SYDVKM. The germline V and J ends were trimmed by 3 bases and 3 bases, with 18 bases remaining between them. The CDR3 here is CASSLAAGVGVNQPQHF. The CDR3 DNA follows: TGTGCCAGCAGTTTGGCGGCGGGAGTGGGGGTCAATCAGCCCCAGCATTTT.

This clone was recorded only once. V and J are TRBV28 and TRBJ2-5; D gene uncertain. The end of the DNA aligns better with TRBJ2-7, so the J call may be wrong. CDR1 is MDHEN and CDR2 is SYDVKM in the germline V gene. The CDR3 covers 12 residues. CDR3 bases: TGTGCCAGCAGTTTGGAGATCCACGAGCAGTACTTC. This sequence encodes CASSLEIHEQYF.

V and J are TRBV7-2 and TRBJ2-1; D remains unclear. The length of the CDR3 is 14 residues. The ends were cut back, 7 bases at V and 1 base at J, with 11 bases in the middle. CDR1 is SGHTA, CDR2 FQGNSA, per germline. The CDR3 loop reads CASTPRVSYNEQFF. CDR3 nucleotide sequence: TGTGCCAGCACCCCCCGGGTTTCCTACAATGAGCAGTTCTTC.

V and J are TRBV2 and TRBJ2-3; 10 bases match TRBD2. Per the germline V gene, CDR1 is SNHLY and CDR2 is FYNNEI. V was clipped by 4 bases and J by 3 bases; unmatched bases: 4. The CDR3 extends over 15 amino acids. Here the CDR3 reads CASSVLLAGTDTQYF. The CDR3 DNA reads as TGTGCCAGCAGTGTCCTACTAGCGGGAACAGATACGCAGTATTTT.

The rearrangement links TRBV28 to TRBJ2-1; 11 bases line up with TRBD2. The germline V gene encodes CDR1 MDHEN and CDR2 SYDVKM. The CDR3 has 16 amino acids. Unmatched junction bases numbered 8, after V lost 6 bases and J lost 4 bases. DNA of the CDR3: TGTGCCAGCAGGGATGGACTAGCGGGTGGTTACAATGAGCAGTTCTTC. Translation gives CASRDGLAGGYNEQFF.

CDR3: CASSPRDGNTEAFF. For the CDR3, the DNA is TGTGCCAGCTCACCGCGGGACGGGAACACTGAAGCTTTCTTT. This sequence joins TRBV18 and TRBJ1-1, with a possible D match to TRBD1 (5 bases). Per germline, CDR1 KGHSH and CDR2 LQKENI. The CDR3 sequence is 14 residues long. Trimming shortened V by 3 bases and J by 1 base, and 9 bases separated the two germline ends.

The rearrangement links TRBV30 to TRBJ2-6, with D unresolved. Deletions cut 3 bases from V and 0 bases from J, with 9 bases between. Germline V CDR1 and CDR2: GTSNPN, SVGIG (reference sequence). There are 15 residues in the CDR3. CDR3 amino acids: CAWSNDRSGANVLTF. The DNA for the CDR3 is TGTGCCTGGAGCAACGACCGCTCTGGGGCCAACGTCCTGACTTTC.

About this clone: Additional DNA sequences in this sample encode the identical CDR3. The chain recombines TRBV6-6 with TRBJ2-5, with unresolved D. CDR3 length: 14 residues. V lost 0 bases and J 1 base, leaving 6 bases between the germline ends. Germline CDR1 MNHNY, CDR2 SVGAGI (reference sequence). The DNA for the CDR3 is TGTGCCAGCAGTTACTCCCAGTTCCAAGAGACCCAGTACTTC. Amino acid sequence: CASSYSQFQETQYF.

CDR3 protein: CASSLSSGRPGETQYF. CDR3 sequence (DNA): TGTGCCAGCAGCCTTTCCTCCGGACGGCCAGGGGAGACCCAGTACTTC. The chain recombines TRBV7-6 with TRBJ2-5; D possibly corresponds to TRBD1 (5 bases). CDR1 and CDR2 (germline): SGHVS, FNYEAQ. The CDR3 spans 16 residues. V gave up 5 bases and J gave up 5 bases, with 21 bases separating them.

The rearrangement links TRBV6-5 to TRBJ1-2; no firm D call. Germline V gene sequence: CDR1 MNHEY, CDR2 SVGAGI. The CDR3 totals 14 residues. Trimming left V 0 bases short and J 8 bases short, with 13 bases between. The CDR3 nucleotides read TGTGCCAGCAGTTACTCGGGCTCCCGCAGGGGCTACACCTTC. Translating gives CASSYSGSRRGYTF.

The chain couples TRBV11-2 to TRBJ1-3, with 12 bases fitting TRBD1. V lost 5 bases, J lost 4 bases, and 3 bases stayed unmatched. This CDR3 region has 15 residues. The germline V gene has CDR1 SGHAT and CDR2 FQNNGV. In DNA form, the CDR3 reads TGTGCCAGCAGCCGTGGGACAGGGGGCGGAAACACCATATATTTT. It translates to CASSRGTGGGNTIYF.

The chain combines TRBV9 with TRBJ2-1, with unresolved D. The CDR3 is 11 amino acids. Germline V lookup: CDR1 SGDLS, CDR2 YYNGEE. Trimming shortened V by 4 bases and J by 6 bases, and 5 bases separated the two germline ends. The CDR3 loop is CASSPSNEQFF. The CDR3 coding sequence is TGTGCCAGCAGCCCCTCCAATGAGCAGTTCTTC.

J is TRBJ2-7 and V is TRBV15, with D unresolved. Germline lookup yields CDR1 LNHNV and CDR2 YYDKDF (reference sequence). The ends were cut back, 0 bases at V and 0 bases at J, with 6 bases in the middle. This CDR3 is 14 amino acids long. The DNA for the CDR3 is TGTGCCACCAGCAGAGACCCCAGCTCCTACGAGCAGTACTTC. Translating gives CATSRDPSSYEQYF.

This clone has only a few counts. The chain carries TRBV12-5 and TRBJ2-1; 11 positions match TRBD2. The CDR3 is 14 amino acids. Germline V gives CDR1 LGHNT, CDR2 FRNRAP. Losses at the gene ends were 5 bases for V and 9 bases for J; bases not matched to a gene: 6. The CDR3 DNA sequence: TGTGCTAGTGGTAGTAGCGGGAGGGCAAGTGAGCAGTTCTTC. Protein sequence: CASGSSGRASEQFF.

V and J are TRBV28 and TRBJ1-2; tentative D call: TRBD1 (5 bases). Trimming removed 6 bases from V and 4 bases from J, with 9 bases in between. Germline CDR1 MDHEN, CDR2 SYDVKM. This CDR3 has 12 amino acids. Here the CDR3 DNA reads TGTGCCAGCAGAGCAAGGGGCTATGGCTACACCTTC. It codes for CASRARGYGYTF.

This clone was observed a handful of times. The J gene is TRBJ1-3, the V gene TRBV9; 7 bases are shared with TRBD1. Trimming cost V 6 bases and J 0 bases; bases outside gene matches: 3. The CDR3 contains 14 residues. The germline gives CDR1 SGDLS, CDR2 YYNGEE. The CDR3: CASTGTDSGNTIYF. CDR3 bases: TGTGCCAGCACCGGGACAGACTCTGGAAACACCATATATTTT.

This clone was seen a handful of times. CDR3 sequence (DNA): TGTGCCAGCAGGTCGACAGGGAATTACTATGGCTACACCTTC. It specifies CASRSTGNYYGYTF. V and J are TRBV6-6 and TRBJ1-2; TRBD1 matches at 7 bases. This CDR3 region has 14 residues. Trimming removed 6 bases from V and 3 bases from J; junction bases left unmatched: 7. Germline CDR1 and CDR2: MNHNY and SVGAGI (reference sequence).

The count of this clone is one. This chain links TRBV6-5 with TRBJ1-6, with D unresolved. The germline gives CDR1 MNHEY, CDR2 SVGAGI. V was cut by 10 bases and J by 7 bases, with 11 bases left in between. The CDR3 sequence is 12 residues long. DNA for the CDR3: TGTGCCACCGGTTATAGGAATTCACCCCTCCACTTT. Its translation is CATGYRNSPLHF.

The rearrangement links TRBV27 to TRBJ2-7; 8 bases match TRBD1. The V gene end was trimmed by 5 bases and the J gene end by 3 bases; junction bases not matched to a gene: 12. This CDR3 has 16 residues. CDR1 is MNHEY and CDR2 is SMNVEV in the germline V gene (reference sequence). In DNA form, the CDR3 reads TGTGCCAGCAGTCGTCGACAGGGGCTTTCCTACTACGAGCAGTACTTC. Translated, it gives CASSRRQGLSYYEQYF.

V usage is TRBV6-4 and J usage is TRBJ2-3; D possibly corresponds to TRBD2 (6 bases). Trimming shortened V by 2 bases and J by 4 bases, and 10 bases separated the two germline ends. The germline V gene has CDR1 MRHNA and CDR2 SNTAGT. The CDR3 runs 14 residues. The CDR3 DNA sequence: TGTGCCAGCAGTGACCGCGGGGCCCCAGATACGCAGTATTTT. Its protein product is CASSDRGAPDTQYF.

The chain has TRBV7-9 and TRBJ2-3; TRBD2 matches 11 bases. The V and J ends lost 6 bases and 5 bases, in that order; junction bases with no gene match: 10. Germline CDR1 reads SEHNR; CDR2 reads FQNEAQ (reference sequence). The CDR3 covers 16 residues. Here the CDR3 reads CASRPPLAGVRDTQYF. The CDR3 DNA is TGTGCCAGCAGACCTCCACTAGCGGGAGTTAGAGATACGCAGTATTTT.

This sequence joins TRBV27 and TRBJ2-7; D may correspond to TRBD1 or TRBD2 (6 bases each). CDR3 length equals 13 residues. The V gene lost 6 bases and the J gene lost 2 bases, with 11 bases spanning the gap. Germline CDR1 is MNHEY and CDR2 is SMNVEV (reference sequence). CDR3 bases: TGTGCCAGCAGCCGTAGGGGGGCCTACGAGCAGTACTTC. It codes for CASSRRGAYEQYF.